Sequencing of this T cell receptor beta chain was carried out in a study of T cells in Graves' hyperthyroidism and ophthalmopathy. Overall study: At initial diagnosis, before any treatment had begun, peripheral blood was obtained. Study-wide results and limits: Blood held most thyroid clonotypes expanded above 0.001 frequency.

Participants, patients aged 18 to 65, had newly diagnosed hyperthyroidism with a duration under 2 months. Diagnosis relied on clinical symptoms, serum thyroxine and TRAb, thyroid ultrasound and orbital computed tomography. This clonotype was counted ten times or more. Its antigen remains unidentified. Germline V gene lookup returns CDR1 DFQATT and CDR2 SNEGSKA (reference sequence). The CDR3 has 15 amino acids. V lost 3 bases, J lost 0 bases, and 12 bases lay in between. The CDR3 regions of TCR beta were amplified from RNA transcripts. TCR CDR3 regions were first amplified by RT-PCR with HTBI primers. TCRdb ran MiXCR on the multiplex PCR reads and lists one entry per CDR3 protein. The top ten hold around 50% of the sample, which has around 340,000 distinct CDR3 sequences, 21% seen once.

The TCR originated in a woman aged 50 to 60 with Graves' hyperthyroidism. Sequencing was carried out using blood. V usage is TRBV20-1 and J usage is TRBJ1-5; D is possibly TRBD1 (5 bases). The CDR3 DNA follows: TGCAGTGCTAGTAACGGGGGGAGTAGCAATCAGCCCCAGCATTTT. Translated, it gives CSASNGGSSNQPQHF.